The sequence of this TCR beta chain was determined in a study of blood T cell repertoires in COVID-19. The junction had 8 bases not matched to a gene; V was cut back by 5 bases and J by 10 bases. Germline assignment: CDR1 LNHDA and CDR2 SQIVND (reference sequence). There are 13 residues in the CDR3. The assay was immunoSEQ multiplex PCR, and TCRdb's table has in-frame clones only and misses some. The sample has around 75,000 clones; around 90% are singletons. This receptor was obtained from a human donor in a cohort sampled during active COVID-19. Sequencing used peripheral blood. This chain joins TRBV19 and TRBJ1-1; 9 nucleotides align to TRBD1. CDR3 region: CASSLDRGIGAFF. CDR3 nucleotide sequence: TGTGCCAGTAGTCTGGACAGGGGCATCGGAGCTTTCTTT.